These 21 T cell receptor beta chains were sequenced from one sample in a study of response to subunit inactivated influenza vaccine. TCRdb re-analysed the RT-PCR reads in MiXCR, keeping a single row per CDR3 protein. The sample shows 530,000 or so distinct CDR3 sequences, roughly 25% of them seen only once. Sequences were derived from CD4+ T cells sorted from PBMCs, sampled more than 4 days after vaccination. These TCRs come from a man in his forties or fifties who received an inactivated influenza vaccine.

CDR3 sequence (DNA): TGTGCCACCAAAGCGGGAAACCAAGAGACCCAGTACTTC. Its protein product is CATKAGNQETQYF. The V gene is TRBV14, the J gene TRBJ2-5, with 7 bases aligning to TRBD2. Trimming removed 10 bases from V and 0 bases from J; junction bases left unmatched: 5. Germline V lookup: CDR1 SGHDN, CDR2 FVKESK. The CDR3 is 13 amino acids.

The V gene is TRBV2, the J gene TRBJ2-7; D is ambiguous. V was shortened by 6 bases and J by 2 bases, with 11 bases between the two germline ends. The germline CDR1 and CDR2 sequences are SNHLY and FYNNEI. The CDR3 sequence is 13 residues long. The CDR3 here is CASRGSRTYEQYF. CDR3 sequence (DNA): TGTGCCAGCAGAGGGTCGAGGACCTACGAGCAGTACTTC.

Here the CDR3 DNA reads TGCGCCAGCAGCTGGGACACCCCGAGCACAGATACGCAGTATTTT. This codes for CASSWDTPSTDTQYF. The rearrangement uses TRBV5-1 and TRBJ2-3, with D possibly TRBD1 on 6 matching bases. V was trimmed by 3 bases and J by 0 bases, leaving 11 bases between them. CDR1 and CDR2 (germline): SGHRS, YFSETQ. The CDR3 totals 15 residues.

This rearrangement joins TRBV2 to TRBJ2-3, with D possibly TRBD2 on 6 matching bases. CDR3 length equals 14 residues. The V gene's germline CDR1 is SNHLY and CDR2 FYNNEI. V dropped 5 bases and J dropped 1 base, with 10 bases sitting between them. CDR3: CASSRGSRTDTQYF. The CDR3 region has the DNA TGTGCCAGCAGTCGGGGGAGCCGCACAGATACGCAGTATTTT.

The chain couples TRBV7-6 to TRBJ1-6, with 8 bases lining up with TRBD1. CDR3 length: 15 amino acids. Germline V gene lookup returns CDR1 SGHVS and CDR2 FNYEAQ. V lost 5 bases, J lost 7 bases, and 7 bases stayed unmatched. CDR3 region: CASSALTGGNSPLHF. CDR3 nucleotides: TGTGCCAGCAGCGCCCTTACAGGGGGGAATTCACCCCTCCACTTT.

This chain uses TRBV29-1 with TRBJ2-1; 7 bases fit TRBD2. J was trimmed by 13 bases and V by 8 bases; bases with no gene match: 20. The V gene's germline CDR1 is SQVTM and CDR2 ANQGSEA. The CDR3 is made up of 14 amino acids. The CDR3 region is CSSRTGAGPQGQFF. The CDR3 coding sequence is TGCAGCTCCCGTACTGGAGCGGGACCTCAGGGACAGTTCTTC.

This clonotype occurred a few times. The V and J genes are TRBV5-1 and TRBJ2-5, with 7 bases lining up with TRBD1. Trimming cost V 0 bases and J 4 bases; bases outside gene matches: 12. This CDR3 has 17 amino acids. Germline values: CDR1 SGHRS, CDR2 YFSETQ. The CDR3 protein is CASSLGPLGGITETQYF. The CDR3 coding sequence is TGCGCCAGCAGCTTGGGCCCCTTAGGGGGCATCACAGAGACCCAGTACTTC.

This clonotype was detected ten times or more. In DNA, the CDR3 is TGTGCCAGCAGAGCCACGGAGGGATTCTCCTACGAGCAGTACTTC. Amino acids: CASRATEGFSYEQYF. J is TRBJ2-7 and V is TRBV6-1, with D possibly TRBD2 on 6 matching bases. This CDR3 has 15 amino acids. V lost 6 bases and J 0 bases, leaving 15 bases between the germline ends. Germline V gene sequence: CDR1 MNHNS, CDR2 SASEGT.

This clonotype turned up a few times. This chain uses TRBV12-3 or TRBV12-4 with TRBJ2-2, with no clear D. This CDR3 region has 14 residues. Trimming left V 5 bases short and J 6 bases short, with 13 bases between. CDR3 residues: CASSQTGFAGELFF. CDR3 sequence (DNA): TGTGCCAGCAGTCAAACGGGCTTCGCCGGGGAGCTGTTTTTT.

This clonotype was observed a handful of times. The chain couples TRBV6-2 or TRBV6-3 to TRBJ2-1, with TRBD1 as a possible D gene (6 bases). Trimming shortened V by 6 bases and J by 4 bases, and 19 bases separated the two germline ends. Germline V gene data show CDR1 as MNHEY and CDR2 as SVGEGT. This CDR3 is built from 16 residues. Here the CDR3 DNA reads TGTGCCAGCAGGCGACAAACCGGGACATCTTACAATGAGCAGTTCTTC. It translates to CASRRQTGTSYNEQFF.

This clonotype turned up a few times. The chain recombines TRBV20-1 with TRBJ1-6; TRBD1 agrees at 7 bases. Per the germline V gene, CDR1 is DFQATT and CDR2 is SNEGSKA (reference sequence). This CDR3 region has 15 residues. The CDR3 DNA reads as TGCAGAGCCACAGACAGGGAAACGGGTAATTCACCCCTCCACTTT. Translating gives CRATDRETGNSPLHF.

The sample holds a few counts of this clonotype. CDR3 sequence reads: CASSGYRSTDTQYF. CDR3 in DNA: TGTGCCAGCAGTGGCTACAGAAGCACAGATACGCAGTATTTT. The rearrangement uses TRBV25-1 and TRBJ2-3, with D uncertain. V was trimmed by 4 bases and J by 0 bases, leaving 8 bases between them. In germline, CDR1 is MGHDK, CDR2 SYGVNS. This CDR3 has 14 residues.

The chain has TRBV6-5 and TRBJ1-2, with no clear D. Trimming took 4 bases from V and 5 from J, leaving 11 bases between them. CDR1 is MNHEY, CDR2 SVGAGI, per germline. This CDR3 has 13 amino acids. The CDR3 loop reads CASSFGQTYGYTF. CDR3 sequence (DNA): TGTGCCAGCAGTTTTGGGCAGACATATGGCTACACCTTC.

This clonotype was recorded a few times. One end of the junction fails to match germline, which may point to a read error. The chain is built from TRBV18 and TRBJ2-1, with 7 nucleotides matching TRBD1. CDR3 length equals 16 residues. Germline CDR1 and CDR2: KGHSH and LQKENI. The CDR3 sequence is CASSPQGLISYNEQFF. The DNA of the CDR3 is TGTGCCAGCTCGCCACAGGGGCTGATCTCCTACAATGAGCAGTTCTTC.

In this sample, this clonotype turned up a few times. The chain couples TRBV7-2 to TRBJ2-1; D gene ambiguous. Germline V lookup: CDR1 SGHTA, CDR2 FQGNSA. This CDR3 has 14 amino acids. V gave up 4 bases and J gave up 7 bases, with 14 bases separating them. The CDR3 region has the DNA TGTGCCAGCAGCTCCCCTCCCGGGCGGAATGAGCAGTTCTTC. This sequence encodes CASSSPPGRNEQFF.

This clonotype came up a few times. The chain couples TRBV20-1 to TRBJ2-1; 10 bases align to TRBD1. Germline assignment: CDR1 DFQATT and CDR2 SNEGSKA (reference sequence). The CDR3 has 12 amino acids. The V segment lost 5 bases and the J segment 9 bases; nucleotides outside the gene matches: 4. This CDR3 is CSAGDRGSEQFF. In nucleotides, the CDR3 is TGCAGTGCTGGGGACAGGGGATCTGAGCAGTTCTTC.

This clonotype was detected only a few times. The chain has TRBV20-1 and TRBJ1-2; D is undetermined. V shed 2 bases and J shed 4 bases, with 11 bases lying between them. Germline CDR1 is DFQATT and CDR2 is SNEGSKA (reference sequence). The CDR3 consists of 13 residues. The CDR3 nucleotides are TGCAGTGCTAGATCGTCGTCCTCCTATGGCTACACCTTC. It specifies CSARSSSSYGYTF.

The V and J genes are TRBV29-1 and TRBJ1-2, with D perhaps matching TRBD1 (5 bases). The length of the CDR3 is 11 residues. Between the trimmed V and J ends, which lost 4 bases and 7 bases, there was a span of 10 bases. Per the germline V gene, CDR1 is SQVTM and CDR2 is ANQGSEA. The chain's CDR3 is CSVAERGGYTF. The CDR3 DNA reads TGCAGCGTTGCCGAGAGGGGTGGCTACACCTTC.

In this sample, this clonotype turned up a few times. The rearrangement uses TRBV5-1 and TRBJ2-7; 9 bases agree with TRBD2. The CDR3 has 15 amino acids. V was clipped by 0 bases and J by 4 bases; unmatched bases: 5. CDR1 is SGHRS and CDR2 is YFSETQ in the germline V gene. The CDR3 nucleotides are TGCGCCAGCAGCTTGGGACTAGCGGACTGGTACGAGCAGTACTTC. Translating gives CASSLGLADWYEQYF.

J is TRBJ2-7 and V is TRBV5-1; 11 positions match TRBD1. The V gene's germline CDR1 is SGHRS and CDR2 YFSETQ. The CDR3 is 16 amino acids. J gave up 7 bases and V 5 bases, and 14 bases lay outside the gene matches. The CDR3 here is CASRIQFGTGGWEQYF. CDR3 coding DNA: TGCGCCAGCAGGATCCAATTCGGGACAGGGGGATGGGAGCAGTACTTC. Variable domain in full (rest from reference TRBV5-1 and TRBJ2-7): KAGVTQTPRYLIKTRGQQVTLSCSPISGHRSVSWYQQTPGQGLQFLFEYFSETQRNKGNFPGRFSGRQFSNSRSEMNVSTLELGDSALYLCASRIQFGTGGWEQYFGPGTRLTVT.

The V gene is TRBV20-1, the J gene TRBJ2-5, with 11 bases lining up with TRBD2. This CDR3 is built from 16 residues. The V and J ends lost 2 bases and 1 base, in that order; junction bases with no gene match: 6. CDR1 and CDR2 (germline): DFQATT, SNEGSKA (reference sequence). The CDR3 bases are TGCAGTGCTAGACCCGGGACTAGCGGAGCCCAAGAGACCCAGTACTTC. This translates into CSARPGTSGAQETQYF.